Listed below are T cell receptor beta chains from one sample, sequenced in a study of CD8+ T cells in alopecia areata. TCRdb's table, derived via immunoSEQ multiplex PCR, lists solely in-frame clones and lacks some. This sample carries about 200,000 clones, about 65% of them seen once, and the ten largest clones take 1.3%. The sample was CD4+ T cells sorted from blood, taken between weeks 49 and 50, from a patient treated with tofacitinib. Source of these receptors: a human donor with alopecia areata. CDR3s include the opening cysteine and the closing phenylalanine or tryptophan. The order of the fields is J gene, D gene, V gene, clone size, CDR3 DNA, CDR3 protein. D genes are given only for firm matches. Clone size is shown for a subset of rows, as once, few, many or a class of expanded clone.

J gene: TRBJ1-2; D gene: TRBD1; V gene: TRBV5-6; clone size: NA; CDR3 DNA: TGTGCCAGCAGCAGCCTACAGGGGGACTATGGCTACACCTTC; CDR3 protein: CASSSLQGDYGYTF
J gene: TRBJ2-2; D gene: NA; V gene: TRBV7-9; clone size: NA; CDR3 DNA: TGTGCCAGCAGCTGGGGCCGAAACACCGGGGAGCTGTTTTTT; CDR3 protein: CASSWGRNTGELFF
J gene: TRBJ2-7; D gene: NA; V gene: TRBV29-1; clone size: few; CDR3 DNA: TGCAGCGTTGGCCTATCCCCCTACGAGCAGTACTTC; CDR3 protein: CSVGLSPYEQYF
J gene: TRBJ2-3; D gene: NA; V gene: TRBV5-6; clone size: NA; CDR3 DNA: TGTGCCAGCAGCTTGCGTCGGACAGATACGCAGTATTTT; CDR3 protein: CASSLRRTDTQYF
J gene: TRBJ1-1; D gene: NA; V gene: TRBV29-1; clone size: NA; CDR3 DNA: TGCAGCGTTGAAAGGCGGGGGGGCAGCACTGAAGCTTTCTTT; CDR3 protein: CSVERRGGSTEAFF
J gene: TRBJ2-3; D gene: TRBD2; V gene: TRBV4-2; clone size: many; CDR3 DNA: TGTGCCAGCAGCTCCACTAGCGGGGGGGACACAGATACGCAGTATTTT; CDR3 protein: CASSSTSGGDTDTQYF
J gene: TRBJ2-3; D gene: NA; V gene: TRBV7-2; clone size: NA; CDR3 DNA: TGTGCCAGCAGCTTAGTTGGTGGGGGGGCCATAGATACGCAGTATTTT; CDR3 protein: CASSLVGGGAIDTQYF
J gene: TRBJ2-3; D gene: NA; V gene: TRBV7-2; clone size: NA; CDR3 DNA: TGTGCCAGCAGGCCCCCCTATTTGTATACGCAGTATTTT; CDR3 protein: CASRPPYLYTQYF
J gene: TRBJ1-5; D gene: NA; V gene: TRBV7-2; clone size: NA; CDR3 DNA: TGTGCCAGCAGCTCCAGCCGAGTAAGCCTCAATCAGCCCCAGCATTTT; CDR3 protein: CASSSSRVSLNQPQHF
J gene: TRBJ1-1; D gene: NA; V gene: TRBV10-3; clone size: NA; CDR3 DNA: TGTGCCATCAGTCAGGACAGCGAAGCTTTCTTT; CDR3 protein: CAISQDSEAFF
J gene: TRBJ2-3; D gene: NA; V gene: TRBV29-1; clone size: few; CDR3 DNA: TGCAGCGTTGGCTTTACGGATACGCAGTATTTT; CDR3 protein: CSVGFTDTQYF
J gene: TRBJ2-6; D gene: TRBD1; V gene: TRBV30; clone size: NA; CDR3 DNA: TGTGCCTGGAAACCCGGACAGGGGGCGGTCTTGGCCGGGGCCAACGTCCTGACTTTC; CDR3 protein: CAWKPGQGAVLAGANVLTF
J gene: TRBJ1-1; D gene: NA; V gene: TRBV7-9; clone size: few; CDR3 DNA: TGTGCCAGCAGCTTAGGGGGTGGAGGGACGGCTTTCTTT; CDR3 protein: CASSLGGGGTAFF
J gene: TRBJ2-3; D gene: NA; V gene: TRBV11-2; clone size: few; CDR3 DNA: TGTGCCAGCAGCTGGTCCGGCACAGATACGCAGTATTTT; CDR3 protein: CASSWSGTDTQYF
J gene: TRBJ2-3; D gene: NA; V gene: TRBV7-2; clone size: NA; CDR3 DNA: TGTGCCAGCAGCCGGTGGGCAGATACGCAGTATTTT; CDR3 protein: CASSRWADTQYF
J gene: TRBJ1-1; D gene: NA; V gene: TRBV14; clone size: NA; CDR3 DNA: TGTGCCAGCAGCCACAGGGGCTGGACTGAAGCTTTCTTT; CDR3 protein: CASSHRGWTEAFF
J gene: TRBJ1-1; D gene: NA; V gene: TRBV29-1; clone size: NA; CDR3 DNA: TGCAGCGTTGACTCCAGGTTGAACACTGAAGCTTTCTTT; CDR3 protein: CSVDSRLNTEAFF
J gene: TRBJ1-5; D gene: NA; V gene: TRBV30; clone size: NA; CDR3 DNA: TGTGCCTGGAGTGTGGCTGGGGATCAGCCCCAGCATTTT; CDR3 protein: CAWSVAGDQPQHF
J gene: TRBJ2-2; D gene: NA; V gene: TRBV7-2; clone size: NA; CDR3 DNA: TGTGCCAGCAGCTTAGAGATCGGGAACACCGGGGAGCTGTTTTTT; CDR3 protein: CASSLEIGNTGELFF
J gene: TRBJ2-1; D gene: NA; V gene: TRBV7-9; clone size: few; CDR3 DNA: TGTGCCAGCAGCCCCTATGCAGAGCAGTACAATGAGCAGTTCTTC; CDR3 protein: CASSPYAEQYNEQFF
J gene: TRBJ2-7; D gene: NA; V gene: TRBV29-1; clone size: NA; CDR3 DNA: TGCAGCGTTGAAGATAGGGCACGCGGAGGCTACGAGCAGTACTTC; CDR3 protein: CSVEDRARGGYEQYF
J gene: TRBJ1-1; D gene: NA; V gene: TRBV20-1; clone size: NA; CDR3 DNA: TGCAGTGCTAGGCACGGTAGTGAAGCTTTCTTT; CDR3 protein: CSARHGSEAFF
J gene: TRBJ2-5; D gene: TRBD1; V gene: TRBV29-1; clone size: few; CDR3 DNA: TGCAGCGGGGGACAGCAAGAGACCCAGTACTTC; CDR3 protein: CSGGQQETQYF
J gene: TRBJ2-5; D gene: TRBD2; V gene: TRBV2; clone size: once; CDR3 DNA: TGTGCCAGCAGTCCTGGACTAGCGGATACGAAGACCCAGTACTTC; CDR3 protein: CASSPGLADTKTQYF
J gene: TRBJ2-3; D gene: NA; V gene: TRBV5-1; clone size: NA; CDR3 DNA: TGCGCCAGCAGCTTGGATGATCTAGATACGCAGTATTTT; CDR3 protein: CASSLDDLDTQYF
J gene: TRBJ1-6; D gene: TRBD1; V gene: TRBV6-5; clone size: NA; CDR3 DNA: TGTGCCAGCAGACGGGGACAGGGGGGCAATTCACCCCTCCACTTT; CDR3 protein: CASRRGQGGNSPLHF
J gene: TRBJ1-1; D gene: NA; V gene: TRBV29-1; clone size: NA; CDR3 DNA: TGCAGCGTTGAAAGCTTCTTTGGCACAGAAGCTTTCTTT; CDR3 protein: CSVESFFGTEAFF
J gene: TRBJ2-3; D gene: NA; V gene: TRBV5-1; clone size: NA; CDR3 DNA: TGCGCCAGCAGCTTGGAGAGACTTCGCACAGATACGCAGTATTTT; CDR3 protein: CASSLERLRTDTQYF
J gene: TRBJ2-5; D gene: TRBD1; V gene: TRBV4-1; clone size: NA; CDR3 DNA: TGCGCCAGCAGCCAAGGGACAGGGGTAAATGAAGAGACCCAGTACTTC; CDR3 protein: CASSQGTGVNEETQYF
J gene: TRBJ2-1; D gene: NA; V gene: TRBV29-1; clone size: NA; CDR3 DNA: TGCAGCGCCGATGAACAGGGAAATGAGCAGTTCTTC; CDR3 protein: CSADEQGNEQFF
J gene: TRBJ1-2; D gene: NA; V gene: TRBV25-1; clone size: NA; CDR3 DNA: TGTGCCAGCAGTGAGGGCCCAGGAGTAAGGGGTAACTATGGCTACACCTTC; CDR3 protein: CASSEGPGVRGNYGYTF
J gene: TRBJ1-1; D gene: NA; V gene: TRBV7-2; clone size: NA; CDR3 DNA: TGTGCCAGCAGCCTGCGGACACCGAACACTGAAGCTTTCTTT; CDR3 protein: CASSLRTPNTEAFF
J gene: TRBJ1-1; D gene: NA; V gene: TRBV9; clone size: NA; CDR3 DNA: TGTGCCAGCAGCGTAATAGGGGAGAACACTGAAGCTTTCTTT; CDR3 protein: CASSVIGENTEAFF
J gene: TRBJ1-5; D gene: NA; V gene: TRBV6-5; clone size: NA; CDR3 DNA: TGTGCCAGCAGTTACCGAGGGGATCAGCCCCAGCATTTT; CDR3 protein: CASSYRGDQPQHF
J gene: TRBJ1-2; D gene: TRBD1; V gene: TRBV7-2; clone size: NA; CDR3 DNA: TGTGCCAGCAGCCGGGACAGAAAATACTATGGCTACACCTTC; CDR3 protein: CASSRDRKYYGYTF
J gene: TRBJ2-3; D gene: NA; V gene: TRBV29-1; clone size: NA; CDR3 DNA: TGCAGCGTTGAGAGAACGGGATCCACAGATACGCAGTATTTT; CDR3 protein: CSVERTGSTDTQYF
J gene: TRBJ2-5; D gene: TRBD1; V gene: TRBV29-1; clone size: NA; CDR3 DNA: TGCAGCGTTGTGGGTCAGGGGGCGAAGACCCAGTACTTC; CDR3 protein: CSVVGQGAKTQYF
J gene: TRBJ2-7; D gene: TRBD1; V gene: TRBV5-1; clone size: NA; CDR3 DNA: TGCGCCAGCAGCATCGGGACAGGGGGCTCCTACGAGCAGTACTTC; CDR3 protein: CASSIGTGGSYEQYF
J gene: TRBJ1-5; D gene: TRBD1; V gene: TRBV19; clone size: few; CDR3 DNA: TGTGCCAGTAGCCCGGACAGGGGTAGCAATCAGCCCCAGCATTTT; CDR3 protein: CASSPDRGSNQPQHF
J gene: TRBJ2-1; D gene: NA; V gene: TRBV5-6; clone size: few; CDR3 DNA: TGTGCCAGCAGCTTGGACCCAAATGAGCAGTTCTTC; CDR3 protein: CASSLDPNEQFF
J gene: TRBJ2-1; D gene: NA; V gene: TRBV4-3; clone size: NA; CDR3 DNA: TGCGCCAGCAGCCAAGGTAACAGTTACAATGAGCAGTTCTTC; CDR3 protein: CASSQGNSYNEQFF
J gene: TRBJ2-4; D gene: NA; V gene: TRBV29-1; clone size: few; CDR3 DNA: TGCAGCGTTTATTCGACAGGTATTCAGTACTTC; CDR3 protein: CSVYSTGIQYF
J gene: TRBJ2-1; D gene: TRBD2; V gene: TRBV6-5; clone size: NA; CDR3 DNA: TGTGCCAGCAGTTACCAACTAGCGGGGGGTGGTGAGCAGTTCTTC; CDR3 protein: CASSYQLAGGGEQFF
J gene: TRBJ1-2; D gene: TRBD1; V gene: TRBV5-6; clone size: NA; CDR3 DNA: TGTGCCAGCACCTCAGACAGGGACGGCTACACCTTC; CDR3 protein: CASTSDRDGYTF
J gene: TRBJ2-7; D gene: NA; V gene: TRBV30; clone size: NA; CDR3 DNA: TGTGCCTGGAGTGTAAAGACAGGCCTCTCCTACGAGCAGTACTTC; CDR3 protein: CAWSVKTGLSYEQYF
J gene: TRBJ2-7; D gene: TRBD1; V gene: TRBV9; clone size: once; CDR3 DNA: TGTGCCAGCAGCCCCACCTCCCGGCGACAGGGGATTTACGAGCAGTACTTC; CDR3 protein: CASSPTSRRQGIYEQYF
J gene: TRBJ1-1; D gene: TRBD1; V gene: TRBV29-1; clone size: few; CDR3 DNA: TGCAGCGTCAGACAGGGCAACACTGAAGCTTTCTTT; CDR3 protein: CSVRQGNTEAFF
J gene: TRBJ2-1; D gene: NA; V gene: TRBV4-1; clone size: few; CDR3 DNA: TGCGCCAGCAGCCAAGCCGACATGGGGTTTACCTACAATGAGCAGTTCTTC; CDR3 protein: CASSQADMGFTYNEQFF
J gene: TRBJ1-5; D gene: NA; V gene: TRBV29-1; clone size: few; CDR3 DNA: TGCAGCGTTGCAGGGGTCGATCAGCCCCAGCATTTT; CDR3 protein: CSVAGVDQPQHF